Included here is one T cell receptor beta chain sequence, with context. Its target is unknown. The source of the sample is a study of CXCR3-negative and CXCR3-positive naive CD8 T cells. Across the whole study: Per library, roughly 1.6 +/- 0.3 million reads; some 140 million TRB reads overall. The study, taken as a whole, reports: Comparison of naive cells showed more hydrophobic TRB CDR3s in CXCR3-positive than in CXCR3-negative naive cells. Diversity was high in both naive subsets and much lower in memory cells.

The study made its TRB cDNA libraries by 5' RACE, adding UMI labels. TCRdb re-called the 5' RACE reads; one entry per CDR3 protein, DNA not given. This table lists approximately 83,000 distinct CDR3 sequences. In germline, CDR1 is SGHNT, CDR2 YENEEA. The CDR3 is 13 residues long. A CD45RO-CCR7+CD27+CD95- phenotype identified naive CD8+ T cells. Sequencing input: naive CXCR3- CD8+ T cells from blood. Subset meaning: CD45RO-CCR7+CD27+CD95- naive CD8+ T cells lacking CXCR3 (TNR3-). The source of this sequence is a human donor in good health. Some clones in this sample may be carry-over from other donors' samples. The rearrangement links TRBV11-3 to TRBJ2-5. The chain's CDR3 is CASSLDLGETQYF.